Listed below are T cell receptor beta chains from one sample, sequenced in a study of T cells in Graves' hyperthyroidism and ophthalmopathy. TCRdb used MiXCR to reprocess the multiplex PCR reads, holding one entry per CDR3 protein. The sample consists of approximately 600,000 distinct CDR3 sequences, around 14% of them appearing once. The specimen was blood. The receptors stem from a woman aged 25 to 39 with Graves' hyperthyroidism that later progressed to Graves' ophthalmopathy. Each CDR3 is given with its conserved first and last residue. A D gene is named only where the DNA matches it firmly. Not all rows give a size; the values are once, few, many and, for expanded clones, a class.

size,J,V,length,D,DNA,CDR3
-,TRBJ2-1,TRBV12-5,15,-,TGTACTAGTGGTTTGGGACGGGAGTATGACAATGAGCAGTTCTTC,CTSGLGREYDNEQFF
-,TRBJ1-1,TRBV18,14,-,TGTGCCAGCTCCTTAGGGGCCGAAAACACTGAAGCTTTCTTT,CASSLGAENTEAFF
few,TRBJ2-3,TRBV19,15,-,TGTGCCAGTAGTATATCCCCCCGGGAAGCAGATACGCAGTATTTT,CASSISPREADTQYF
many,TRBJ2-7,TRBV29-1,10,-,TGCAGCGCCCACCGGGGGGAGCAGTACTTC,CSAHRGEQYF
-,TRBJ2-2,TRBV28,15,-,TGTGCCAGCACGACCAGGACAGAAAACACCGGGGAGCTGTTTTTT,CASTTRTENTGELFF
-,TRBJ2-7,TRBV20-1,14,-,TGCAGTGCAACCCCGGGGCAGCAGGCTTACGAGCAGTACTTC,CSATPGQQAYEQYF
-,TRBJ2-1,TRBV9,16,TRBD2,TGTGCCAGCAGCGTAGTCGGCGGGAGGGCCATCTTTGAGCAGTTCTTC,CASSVVGGRAIFEQFF
many,TRBJ1-5,TRBV2,15,TRBD1,TGTGCCAGCAGTTCCGGGACAGCTAGCAATCAGCCCCAGCATTTT,CASSSGTASNQPQHF
few,TRBJ2-7,TRBV28,15,TRBD1,TGTGCCAGCAGTTCTCCCGGGACAGAGTCCTACGAGCAGTACTTC,CASSSPGTESYEQYF
many,TRBJ2-7,TRBV28,14,TRBD2,TGTGCCAGCAGTTTTGAAGCGGGAGATTACGAGCAGTACTTC,CASSFEAGDYEQYF
few,TRBJ1-2,TRBV7-3,14,-,TGTGCCAGCAGCCCAGACAGTGCCCCCTATGGCTACACCTTC,CASSPDSAPYGYTF